The TCR beta chain described here comes from a study of blood T cell repertoires in COVID-19. Looking at the study overall: Specimens from acute and convalescent COVID-19 originated in the United States, Italy and Spain.

Clones were read by immunoSEQ multiplex PCR, and TCRdb kept only the in-frame ones, dropping some. The sample has 300,000 to 400,000 clones, about 86% seen once. This CDR3 has 11 residues. Germline-derived CDR1 and CDR2 are MDHEN and SYDVKM. Trimming left V 1 base short and J 7 bases short, with 4 bases between. The specimen was PBMCs or T cells enriched from blood (not recorded which). The clonotype comes from a woman aged 40 to 55 with acute COVID-19. This chain connects TRBV28 to TRBJ1-1, with D unclear. CDR3 residues: CASSLSFEAFF. The CDR3 DNA reads as TGTGCCAGCAGTTTATCTTTTGAAGCTTTCTTT.